Listed below are T cell receptor beta chains from one sample, sequenced in a study of T cells in Graves' hyperthyroidism and ophthalmopathy. TCRdb re-analysed the multiplex PCR reads in MiXCR, keeping a single row per CDR3 protein. This sample has approximately 700,000 distinct CDR3 sequences, with approximately 16% found just once. What was sequenced was blood. The receptors stem from a man between 18 and 35 years old with Graves' hyperthyroidism. CDR3s include the opening cysteine and the closing phenylalanine or tryptophan. D genes are given only for firm matches. Clone size is not always given. Where it is, it says once, few, many or a class for expanded clones.

v_gene	j_gene	d_gene	len	abundance	CDR3aa	CDR3nt
TRBV30	TRBJ2-3	-	12	many	CAWSLSTDTQYF	TGTGCCTGGAGTTTAAGCACAGATACGCAGTATTTT
TRBV20-1	TRBJ1-3	-	16	few	CSAREGHAYSGNTIYF	TGCAGTGCTAGAGAAGGACACGCCTACTCTGGAAACACCATATATTTT
TRBV11-2	TRBJ1-1	-	15	few	CASSFLGGANTEAFF	TGTGCCAGCAGCTTTCTTGGGGGGGCGAACACTGAAGCTTTCTTT
TRBV18	TRBJ2-7	-	15	many	CASSPSTTGAYEQYF	TGTGCCAGCTCACCATCTACTACGGGGGCCTACGAGCAGTACTTC
TRBV28	TRBJ2-5	-	14	many	CASSSPGGGETQYF	TGTGCCAGCAGTTCCCCGGGTGGGGGTGAGACCCAGTACTTC
TRBV19	TRBJ2-4	-	17	-	CASSSQRDLGAKNIQYF	TGTGCCAGTAGTTCCCAACGGGATTTGGGAGCCAAAAACATTCAGTACTTC
TRBV9	TRBJ2-1	-	15	-	CASSFSGYGYDEQFF	TGTGCCAGCAGCTTCAGTGGCTACGGCTACGATGAGCAGTTCTTC
TRBV27	TRBJ2-3	TRBD2	17	-	CASSSLGGGRDTDTQYF	TGTGCCAGCAGTTCCCTAGGCGGCGGGAGGGACACAGATACGCAGTATTTT
TRBV2	TRBJ2-2	TRBD2	16	few	CASSETSGANTGELFF	TGTGCCAGCAGTGAGACTAGCGGGGCGAACACCGGGGAGCTGTTTTTT
TRBV9	TRBJ1-3	-	15	few	CASSPRLSSGNTIYF	TGTGCCAGCAGCCCTCGTCTAAGCTCTGGAAACACCATATATTTT
TRBV5-1	TRBJ2-7	TRBD2	14	few	CASESGGNPYEQYF	TGCGCCAGCGAGTCGGGGGGGAATCCCTACGAGCAGTACTTC
TRBV20-1	TRBJ1-3	-	15	few	CSARDSGGSGNTIYF	TGCAGTGCTAGAGATAGTGGGGGGTCTGGAAACACCATATATTTT
TRBV28	TRBJ2-6	-	16	-	CASTLRSSSGANVLTF	TGTGCCAGCACCCTCCGGAGCAGCTCTGGGGCCAACGTCCTGACTTTC
TRBV7-9	TRBJ2-7	TRBD1	15	-	CASSLPTGGRWEQYF	TGTGCCAGCAGCTTACCGACAGGGGGACGATGGGAGCAGTACTTC
TRBV9	TRBJ2-1	TRBD2	16	few	CASSVVASGLYNEQFF	TGTGCCAGCAGCGTAGTGGCTAGCGGACTCTACAATGAGCAGTTCTTC
TRBV19	TRBJ1-5	TRBD1	15	few	CASSGTGYGNQPQHF	TGTGCCAGTAGTGGGACAGGCTATGGAAATCAGCCCCAGCATTTT
TRBV5-4	TRBJ1-1	-	15	-	CASSPKPRGATEAFF	TGTGCCAGCAGCCCGAAACCTAGAGGGGCCACTGAAGCTTTCTTT
TRBV28	TRBJ2-7	TRBD1	15	many	CASSSTTGYSYEQYF	TGTGCCAGCAGTTCCACGACAGGGTATTCCTACGAGCAGTACTTC
TRBV5-1	TRBJ2-7	TRBD1	16	many	CASSDGGTGTAREQYF	TGCGCCAGCAGCGACGGGGGGACAGGGACGGCGAGGGAGCAGTACTTC
TRBV28	TRBJ2-7	-	15	many	CASSLEGSRSYEQYF	TGTGCCAGCAGTTTAGAGGGGTCCCGATCCTACGAGCAGTACTTC
TRBV6-2/TRBV6-3	TRBJ2-4	-	16	few	CAACGDQLKAKNIQYF	TGTGCCGCCTGCGGGGACCAGCTCAAGGCCAAAAACATTCAGTACTTC
TRBV4-3	TRBJ2-7	-	13	-	CASSPLDGDEQYF	TGCGCCAGCAGCCCACTCGACGGTGACGAGCAGTACTTC
TRBV3-1	TRBJ2-1	-	13	-	CASSQSPGSEQFF	TGTGCCAGCAGCCAATCTCCAGGGAGCGAGCAGTTCTTC
TRBV19	TRBJ2-5	-	14	few	CASSIGGTEETQYF	TGTGCCAGTAGTATCGGGGGGACAGAAGAGACCCAGTACTTC
TRBV5-4	TRBJ1-5	TRBD1	15	-	CASSYDRGQDQPQHF	TGTGCCAGCAGCTACGACAGGGGGCAGGATCAGCCCCAGCATTTT
TRBV7-9	TRBJ1-6	-	16	-	CASSLAGGSRNSPLHF	TGTGCCAGCAGCTTAGCGGGGGGCAGTAGGAATTCACCCCTCCACTTT
TRBV7-3	TRBJ2-7	-	13	few	CASSFNPGGEQYF	TGTGCCAGCAGCTTCAATCCAGGTGGCGAGCAGTACTTC
TRBV20-1	TRBJ2-7	-	13	many	CSARDGGRYEQYF	TGCAGTGCTAGGGACGGAGGACGCTACGAGCAGTACTTC
TRBV28	TRBJ1-1	-	11	many	CATQEGTEAFF	TGTGCCACCCAGGAGGGCACTGAAGCTTTCTTT
TRBV18	TRBJ2-7	-	15	many	CASSPPPGVSGEQYF	TGTGCCAGCTCACCACCCCCAGGGGTGTCGGGCGAGCAGTACTTC
TRBV7-6	TRBJ2-1	-	17	many	CASSLEIGDSTYNEQFF	TGTGCCAGCAGCTTAGAAATTGGCGACAGTACCTACAATGAGCAGTTCTTC
TRBV10-1	TRBJ2-7	TRBD1	15	few	CASSAGTGISYEQYF	TGCGCCAGCAGTGCCGGGACAGGAATCTCCTACGAGCAGTACTTC
TRBV20-1	TRBJ2-7	-	11	-	CSAPLGYEQYF	TGCAGTGCTCCGTTGGGCTACGAGCAGTACTTC
TRBV6-1	TRBJ1-1	-	12	-	CAGGAMNTEAFF	TGTGCCGGTGGGGCCATGAACACTGAAGCTTTCTTT
TRBV30	TRBJ1-5	-	14	many	CAWSKGSANQPQHF	TGTGCCTGGAGTAAAGGGTCGGCAAATCAGCCCCAGCATTTT